This T cell receptor (beta chain) was captured by sequencing in a study of early stage breast cancer tumors. The germline CDR1 and CDR2 sequences are SQVTM and ANQGSEA. The germline V and J ends were trimmed by 6 bases and 5 bases, with 7 bases remaining between them. There are 11 residues in the CDR3. Profiling relied on immunoSEQ multiplex PCR, and the TCRdb table lists in-frame clones only, not all of them. Here the sample spans 65,000 to 75,000 clones, approximately 80% being singletons. The sequence was collected from a person between 35 and 49 years old with breast cancer. The genes are TRBV29-1 and TRBJ2-2; D ambiguous. The material sequenced was blood. The CDR3 DNA sequence: TGCAGCGTGGGATCGACCGGGGAGCTGTTTTTT. Its translation: CSVGSTGELFF.